This T cell receptor beta chain was captured in a study of shared clonotypes between healthy human individuals. Some clones are missing from TCRdb's copy, which holds only in-frame ones; the method was immunoSEQ multiplex PCR. The table includes some 300,000 clones, around four fifths detected once. This clone was recorded once. Being one base from a much bigger clone, this may be a read error. Germline V gives CDR1 MNHNY, CDR2 SVGAGI (reference sequence). The CDR3 runs to 15 residues. The junction had 4 bases not matched to a gene; V was cut back by 6 bases and J by 2 bases. Healthy adults negative for HIV, lacking recent acute infections or vaccinations, served as donors. CD4+ cells were split into CD45RA+ naive and CD45RA-negative memory subsets.

Sample: memory CD4+ T cells sorted from blood. Subset of the sample: CD45RA-negative fraction. The sequence was collected from a man aged 25-45 years in good health. The J gene is TRBJ2-6, the V gene TRBV6-6; 7 nucleotides line up with TRBD1. In DNA, the CDR3 is TGTGCCAGCAGCTTAGACAGGGCTGGGGCCAACGTCCTGACTTTC. It codes for CASSLDRAGANVLTF.